This is a list of T cell receptor beta chains from one sample in a study of response to subunit inactivated influenza vaccine. A single record per CDR3 protein comes from TCRdb applying MiXCR to the RT-PCR reads. The top ten clones hold roughly 12% of a sample with hundreds of thousands of distinct CDR3 sequences, less than 20% of them seen once. The specimen comprised PBMCs from blood, sampled less than 13 days after vaccination. Receptor source: a man over 45 who received an inactivated influenza vaccine. The CDR3 runs from the conserved cysteine through the conserved F or W. D genes are given only for firm matches. Size is omitted from some rows. Given values are once, few, many or a class for expanded clones.

v_call	d_call	clone_size	j_call	cdr3_aa	cdr3_nt
TRBV20-1	.	few	TRBJ2-5	CSAREGQPETQYF	TGCAGTGCTAGAGAGGGTCAGCCAGAGACCCAGTACTTC
TRBV4-1	TRBD1	few	TRBJ1-5	CASSLDRAGQPQHF	TGCGCCAGCAGCCTCGACAGGGCAGGTCAGCCCCAGCATTTT
TRBV28	.	.	TRBJ1-1	CASSVLSAGVSEAFF	TGTGCCAGCAGTGTCCTCTCGGCTGGGGTATCTGAAGCTTTCTTT
TRBV4-2	TRBD2	.	TRBJ2-3	CASSQDWAYSGGVTTQYF	TGTGCCAGCAGCCAAGATTGGGCCTACAGCGGGGGGGTCACGACGCAGTATTTT
TRBV15	.	few	TRBJ1-5	CATSRVGRLNQPQHF	TGTGCCACCAGCAGAGTGGGGCGCCTAAATCAGCCCCAGCATTTT
TRBV2	.	few	TRBJ2-5	CASTKGTQYF	TGTGCCAGCACGAAGGGGACCCAGTACTTC
TRBV5-6	TRBD2	.	TRBJ2-5	CASSWKGTSGGQETQYF	TGTGCCAGCAGCTGGAAAGGGACTAGCGGGGGCCAAGAGACCCAGTACTTC
TRBV30	TRBD1	few	TRBJ2-4	CAWSGQDSRNIQYF	TGTGCCTGGAGCGGACAGGATTCTAGGAACATTCAGTACTTC
TRBV7-2	TRBD2	few	TRBJ2-7	CASSPRLAGGSRYEQYF	TGTGCCAGCAGCCCACGACTAGCGGGAGGGTCTAGGTACGAGCAGTACTTC
TRBV5-1	.	few	TRBJ2-2	CASSLWGPGELFF	TGCGCCAGCAGCTTGTGGGGGCCCGGGGAGCTGTTTTTT
TRBV5-1	.	few	TRBJ2-3	CASSTGGGSTDTQYF	TGCGCCAGCAGCACCGGCGGAGGTAGCACAGATACGCAGTATTTT
TRBV10-3	.	.	TRBJ2-1	CAISLEGRYNEQFF	TGTGCCATCAGTCTAGAGGGTCGCTACAATGAGCAGTTCTTC
TRBV10-1	.	many	TRBJ2-1	CASSESGLASLNEQFF	TGCGCCAGCAGTGAGTCCGGTCTAGCAAGTCTGAATGAGCAGTTCTTC
TRBV7-2	TRBD2	many	TRBJ2-7	CASSFLGGAYEQYF	TGTGCCAGCAGCTTTTTGGGGGGGGCCTACGAGCAGTACTTC
TRBV10-3	.	.	TRBJ1-1	CAISVSTLGEAFF	TGTGCCATCAGTGTTTCCACCCTCGGAGAAGCTTTCTTT
TRBV4-3	.	.	TRBJ1-4	CASSQTQGNNEKLFF	TGCGCCAGCAGCCAAACACAGGGCAATAATGAAAAACTGTTTTTT
TRBV12-3/TRBV12-4	.	few	TRBJ1-5	CASSFGGGSQPQHF	TGTGCCAGCAGTTTTGGAGGGGGGAGTCAGCCCCAGCATTTT
TRBV29-1	TRBD1	few	TRBJ2-7	CSATGDASYEQYF	TGCAGCGCCACAGGGGACGCCTCCTACGAGCAGTACTTC
TRBV10-3	.	few	TRBJ2-1	CAISELWVSYNEQFF	TGTGCCATCAGTGAGTTGTGGGTCTCCTACAATGAGCAGTTCTTC
TRBV14	.	.	TRBJ2-2	CPSSLVSGTGELFF	TGTCCCAGCAGCCTGGTCTCGGGGACCGGGGAGCTGTTTTTT
TRBV6-1	.	few	TRBJ2-7	CASRSRQFSSYEQYF	TGTGCCAGCAGATCAAGACAGTTCAGCTCCTACGAGCAGTACTTC
TRBV6-2/TRBV6-3	TRBD1	few	TRBJ2-1	CASSHNSHFPDRGDEQFF	TGTGCCAGCAGTCATAATAGCCACTTTCCCGACAGGGGCGATGAGCAGTTCTTC
TRBV20-1	TRBD2	many	TRBJ2-2	CSARVPGGNTGELFF	TGCAGTGCTAGAGTACCGGGAGGGAACACCGGGGAGCTGTTTTTT
TRBV7-9	.	.	TRBJ1-1	CASSLSSRRYTEAFF	TGTGCCAGCAGCTTAAGCTCCCGGAGATACACTGAAGCTTTCTTT
TRBV25-1	.	few	TRBJ2-1	CASERVDGYNEQFF	TGTGCCAGCGAGAGAGTAGACGGTTACAATGAGCAGTTCTTC
TRBV20-1	TRBD1	.	TRBJ1-1	CSAPRQGGNTEAFF	TGCAGTGCACCTAGACAGGGGGGGAACACTGAAGCTTTCTTT
TRBV5-1	TRBD1	few	TRBJ2-2	CASDGTGGPANTGELFF	TGCGCCAGCGACGGGACAGGGGGCCCTGCGAACACCGGGGAGCTGTTTTTT
TRBV7-8	.	.	TRBJ2-4	CASSLAVVDIQYF	TGTGCCAGCAGCTTAGCGGTTGTTGACATTCAGTACTTC
TRBV18	.	few	TRBJ2-7	CASSQGRTSYEQYF	TGTGCCAGCTCACAGGGCAGAACCTCGTACGAGCAGTACTTC
TRBV7-9	.	.	TRBJ2-2	CASSTRSGTVNTGELFF	TGTGCCAGCAGCACCAGATCCGGGACGGTGAACACCGGGGAGCTGTTTTTT
TRBV6-1	TRBD1	few	TRBJ2-2	CASESPPGTGKPGELFF	TGTGCCAGCGAAAGTCCGCCCGGGACAGGGAAGCCCGGGGAGCTGTTTTTT
TRBV7-2	.	.	TRBJ2-7	CASSPTGTVKQYF	TGTGCCAGCAGCCCAACAGGGACGGTCAAGCAGTACTTC
TRBV6-1	TRBD2	.	TRBJ2-7	CATRGQRGSYEQYF	TGTGCAACGCGGGGTCAGCGGGGGTCCTACGAGCAGTACTTC
TRBV9	.	few	TRBJ1-4	CASSVGETNEKLFF	TGTGCCAGCAGCGTAGGGGAAACTAATGAAAAACTGTTTTTT
TRBV10-3	TRBD1	few	TRBJ1-2	CAISGTGRGYTF	TGTGCCATCTCCGGGACAGGAAGGGGCTACACCTTC
TRBV30	.	.	TRBJ1-4	CACQETTNEKLFF	TGTGCCTGCCAGGAGACGACTAATGAAAAACTGTTTTTT
TRBV10-3	TRBD1	few	TRBJ2-3	CAIGTGDTQYF	TGTGCCATCGGGACAGGAGATACGCAGTATTTT
TRBV15	.	few	TRBJ2-5	CATSPREGRETQYF	TGTGCCACCAGCCCCAGGGAAGGTCGGGAGACCCAGTACTTC
TRBV19	TRBD2	.	TRBJ2-1	CASSITGLAGIYNEQFF	TGTGCCAGTAGTATAACGGGACTAGCGGGGATCTACAATGAGCAGTTCTTC
TRBV20-1	.	many	TRBJ2-7	CSARDFRRDISYEQYF	TGCAGTGCTAGAGATTTCAGGCGGGACATATCCTACGAGCAGTACTTC
TRBV11-2	TRBD2	.	TRBJ2-5	CASTETSGLVSVTQYF	TGTGCCAGCACCGAGACTAGCGGCCTGGTGTCGGTAACCCAGTACTTC
TRBV20-1	.	.	TRBJ1-2	CSASLQGISNYGYTF	TGCAGTGCTAGCCTCCAGGGAATCTCTAACTATGGCTACACCTTC
TRBV12-3/TRBV12-4	.	few	TRBJ2-7	CASSSREGEQYF	TGTGCCAGCAGTTCCCGAGAGGGCGAGCAGTACTTC
TRBV7-2	.	.	TRBJ1-4	CASSLAASGTNEKLFF	TGTGCCAGCAGCTTAGCCGCGTCTGGAACTAATGAAAAACTGTTTTTT
TRBV10-1	TRBD1	few	TRBJ2-6	CASSDTGGRSGANVLTF	TGCGCCAGCAGTGATACAGGGGGTCGCTCTGGGGCCAACGTCCTGACTTTC
TRBV5-1	TRBD2	few	TRBJ2-7	CASSSGLAGAHEQYF	TGCGCCAGCAGCTCTGGACTAGCGGGAGCCCACGAGCAGTACTTC
TRBV10-3	.	.	TRBJ2-7	CAISATNEQYF	TGTGCCATCAGCGCTACAAACGAGCAGTACTTC
TRBV20-1	.	.	TRBJ2-1	CSAIGLAGLGYNEQFF	TGCAGTGCTATTGGATTAGCCGGGCTTGGCTACAATGAGCAGTTCTTC
TRBV12-3/TRBV12-4	.	.	TRBJ1-1	CASSLQAMNTEAFF	TGTGCCAGCAGCTTACAGGCGATGAACACTGAAGCTTTCTTT
TRBV13	.	few	TRBJ2-2	CASSLGPGPLGTGELFF	TGTGCCAGCAGCTTAGGCCCCGGCCCCCTGGGCACCGGGGAGCTGTTTTTT
TRBV10-3	TRBD1	.	TRBJ2-2	CAMTGGAAGELFF	TGTGCCATGACAGGGGGCGCGGCCGGGGAGCTGTTTTTT
TRBV20-1	TRBD1	many	TRBJ2-4	CSASDRAGYKNIQYF	TGCAGTGCATCAGACAGGGCAGGTTACAAAAACATTCAGTACTTC
TRBV20-1	.	.	TRBJ2-1	CSARVGAQYNEQFF	TGCAGTGCTAGGGTGGGAGCACAATACAATGAGCAGTTCTTC
TRBV15	TRBD1	few	TRBJ2-1	CATSRDRVNIEQFF	TGTGCCACCAGCAGGGACAGGGTCAATATTGAGCAGTTCTTC
TRBV9	.	.	TRBJ2-7	CASSVAGAPTYEQYF	TGTGCCAGCAGCGTAGCGGGAGCGCCTACCTACGAGCAGTACTTC
TRBV20-1	.	.	TRBJ1-2	CSARDHGGSVRGYTF	TGCAGTGCTAGAGATCACGGAGGTTCGGTGAGGGGCTACACCTTC
TRBV3-1	TRBD2	.	TRBJ2-1	CASSQARILAGRDYNEQFF	TGTGCCAGCAGCCAAGCCAGGATATTAGCGGGACGAGACTACAATGAGCAGTTCTTC
TRBV7-7	TRBD2	.	TRBJ2-3	CASSLAGAPRDTQYF	TGTGCTAGCAGCTTAGCGGGGGCCCCGAGGGATACGCAGTATTTT